One and the same sample provided the 27 T cell receptor beta chains below, sequenced in a study of cytomegalovirus exposure and HLA in healthy donors. The PCR ran on 60 Vbeta and 13 Jbeta primers. Data came from immunoSEQ multiplex PCR; TCRdb stores just in-frame clones and leaves some out. Of roughly 150,000 clones in the sample, 75% to 80% are singletons; the top ten hold roughly 0.7%. Specimen: PBMCs. The source is a male donor in good health and CMV-seronegative.

This chain uses TRBV29-1 with TRBJ2-3, with TRBD1 identical over 7 bases. V lost 4 bases to trimming and J lost 3 bases; unmatched junction nucleotides: 4. The CDR3 extends over 13 amino acids. Per the germline V gene, CDR1 is SQVTM and CDR2 is ANQGSEA. The CDR3: CSVVDRETDTQYF. CDR3 in DNA: TGCAGCGTTGTTGACAGGGAGACAGATACGCAGTATTTT.

The chain carries TRBV7-9 and TRBJ2-4, with D unclear. Trimming cost V 9 bases and J 6 bases, with 15 bases left between them. This CDR3 is built from 13 residues. Germline loops: CDR1 SEHNR, CDR2 FQNEAQ (reference sequence). CDR3 residues: CASSSTWINIQYF. The DNA of the CDR3 is TGTGCCAGTTCTTCGACATGGATAAACATTCAGTACTTC.

This clone occurred once. The chain has TRBV19 and TRBJ2-6; perhaps TRBD1 as D (6 bases). The CDR3 is 17 amino acids. Trimming removed 7 bases from V and 0 bases from J, with 16 bases in between. Germline V gives CDR1 LNHDA, CDR2 SQIVND (reference sequence). The CDR3, as DNA: TGTGCCAGTACCGATCACAGGGAACTCTCTGGGGCCAACGTCCTGACTTTC. It is translated as CASTDHRELSGANVLTF.

This clone was seen once. V is TRBV9 and J is TRBJ2-1, with D uncertain. Trimming shortened V by 0 bases and J by 1 base, and 8 bases separated the two germline ends. CDR1 and CDR2 from the germline V gene are SGDLS and YYNGEE. The CDR3 is 15 residues long. The DNA of the CDR3 is TGTGCCAGCAGCGTAGGGAGAAATTCCTACAATGAGCAGTTCTTC. The encoded protein is CASSVGRNSYNEQFF.

Regarding this clone: Other DNA sequences of this sample code for an identical CDR3. This rearrangement joins TRBV6-5 to TRBJ1-2; 7 bases agree with TRBD1. The V and J ends lost 6 bases and 1 base, in that order; junction bases with no gene match: 2. CDR1 is MNHEY and CDR2 is SVGAGI in the germline V gene. CDR3 length: 13 amino acids. This CDR3 is CASRRDSNYGYTF. In DNA form, the CDR3 reads TGTGCCAGCAGAAGGGACAGTAACTATGGCTACACCTTC.

The chain links TRBV7-9 to TRBJ2-1; 8 bases agree with TRBD2. The germline V gene encodes CDR1 SEHNR and CDR2 FQNEAQ (reference sequence). The trim removed 6 bases at V and 4 bases at J, leaving 5 bases unmatched. The CDR3 has 14 amino acids. In DNA form, the CDR3 reads TGTGCCAGCAGTTTACTAGCGGATTACAATGAGCAGTTCTTC. Its translation is CASSLLADYNEQFF.

V gene TRBV30 combines with J gene TRBJ1-2; D perhaps matches TRBD1 (5 bases). This CDR3 spans 11 amino acids. Trimming took off 3 bases at V and 7 bases at J, with 9 bases between the two ends. Germline CDR1 is GTSNPN and CDR2 is SVGIG (reference sequence). CDR3 nucleotides: TGTGCCTGGAGGACGGGGGGTGGCTACACCTTC. Protein product: CAWRTGGGYTF.

The chain joins TRBV28 to TRBJ1-5; no reliable D call. The end of the DNA aligns better with TRBJ2-3, so the J call may be wrong. This CDR3 has 12 amino acids. Germline CDR1 is MDHEN and CDR2 is SYDVKM. In DNA form, the CDR3 reads TGTGCCAGCAGACAGTCCAATCAGCCCCAGTATTTT. It translates to CASRQSNQPQYF.

The chain carries TRBV6-5 and TRBJ2-7; 8 bases map to TRBD1. V trimming: 7 bases; J trimming: 1 base; junction bases outside the gene matches: 9. Germline values: CDR1 MNHEY, CDR2 SVGAGI. This CDR3 comprises 15 residues. In DNA, the CDR3 is TGTGCCAGCATCGACAGGGGAGGCGAGTCCTACGAGCAGTACTTC. This sequence encodes CASIDRGGESYEQYF.

The rearrangement joins TRBV10-3 to TRBJ2-1; 9 nucleotides align to TRBD2. This CDR3 contains 14 residues. Germline loops: CDR1 ENHRY, CDR2 SYGVKD. V dropped 5 bases and J dropped 10; count of bases not matched to a gene: 9. DNA for the CDR3: TGTGCCATCAGTACGAGCGGGGGGTCCGGGGAGCAGTTCTTC. It specifies CAISTSGGSGEQFF.

The CDR3 sequence: CASSYRQAYNEQFF. Here the CDR3 DNA reads TGTGCCAGCAGTTACAGGCAGGCCTACAATGAGCAGTTCTTC. The rearrangement joins TRBV6-5 to TRBJ2-1; D not resolved. Germline V gene sequence: CDR1 MNHEY, CDR2 SVGAGI. There are 14 residues in the CDR3. V lost 2 bases to trimming and J lost 2 bases, with 7 bases between them.

The V gene is TRBV7-9, the J gene TRBJ1-3, with TRBD1 matching 8 bases. J was trimmed by 4 bases and V by 5 bases; bases with no gene match: 4. CDR3 size: 14 residues. Germline V gives CDR1 SEHNR, CDR2 FQNEAQ (reference sequence). The CDR3 region is CASSHRDRGNTIYF. CDR3 in DNA: TGTGCCAGCAGCCACCGGGACAGGGGAAACACCATATATTTT.

This clone was counted only a few times. V and J are TRBV2 and TRBJ1-2, with 8 bases identical to TRBD1. Germline V gives CDR1 SNHLY, CDR2 FYNNEI. The CDR3 spans 15 residues. The junction had 10 bases not matched to a gene; V was cut back by 6 bases and J by 4 bases. The CDR3 region is CASSPDRGPSYGYTF. CDR3 sequence (DNA): TGTGCCAGCAGCCCCGACAGGGGACCATCCTATGGCTACACCTTC.

This sequence joins TRBV30 and TRBJ1-1; 9 nucleotides match TRBD1. The CDR3 spans 16 residues. Germline assignment: CDR1 GTSNPN and CDR2 SVGIG (reference sequence). Trimming cost V 5 bases and J 0 bases; bases outside gene matches: 10. Here the CDR3 reads CAWGLLRDRVNTEAFF. DNA for the CDR3: TGTGCCTGGGGACTTCTCCGGGACAGGGTGAACACTGAAGCTTTCTTT.

The chain joins TRBV18 to TRBJ1-5; TRBD1 aligns across 11 bases. Germline CDR1 reads KGHSH; CDR2 reads LQKENI. The J segment lost 6 bases and the V segment lost 1 base, leaving 11 bases of the junction unmatched. CDR3 length: 18 residues. The chain's CDR3 is CASSPLGQGDEKSQPQHF. The DNA for the CDR3 is TGTGCCAGCTCACCACTGGGACAGGGGGATGAAAAGTCTCAGCCCCAGCATTTT.

The CDR3 region is CASRPGVTGNTIYF. CDR3 DNA sequence: TGTGCCAGCAGACCAGGGGTAACTGGAAACACCATATATTTT. The rearrangement joins TRBV6-5 to TRBJ1-3, with a weak D call TRBD1 (6 bases). Germline lookup yields CDR1 MNHEY and CDR2 SVGAGI. The V end lost 6 bases, the J end lost 2 bases, and 11 bases lay between the germline ends. This CDR3 is built from 14 residues.

This clone was counted a few times. The genes are TRBV5-6 and TRBJ2-7; the match to TRBD2 covers 11 bases. The germline gives CDR1 SGHDT, CDR2 YYEEEE. With 2 bases clipped from V and 2 bases from J, the junction kept 9 bases outside the gene matches. The CDR3 runs to 17 residues. CDR3 sequence: CASSLLTSGSWAYEQYF. Written as DNA, the CDR3 is TGTGCCAGCAGCTTACTAACTAGCGGGAGCTGGGCCTACGAGCAGTACTTC.

This clone was found once. The chain has TRBV4-3 and TRBJ2-5, with D perhaps TRBD1 (6 bases). Germline CDR1 and CDR2: LGHNA and YSLEER. Trimming took off 1 base at V and 4 bases at J, with 10 bases between the two ends. The CDR3 loop spans 14 amino acids. CDR3: CASSQVSGVETQYF. CDR3 bases: TGCGCCAGCAGCCAAGTATCAGGGGTAGAGACCCAGTACTTC.

This rearrangement joins TRBV7-2 to TRBJ2-7; 11 bases align to TRBD1. The J segment lost 6 bases and the V segment lost 4 bases, leaving 8 bases of the junction unmatched. The CDR3 sequence is 15 residues long. The germline gives CDR1 SGHTA, CDR2 FQGNSA. CDR3 in DNA: TGTGCCAGCAGCTCCACCGGGACAGGGGGTCTCGAGCAGTACTTC. Amino acids: CASSSTGTGGLEQYF.

The chain uses TRBV2 and TRBJ2-2; D is possibly TRBD2 (6 bases). The CDR3 totals 17 residues. Trimming pared 5 bases from V and 0 bases from J, leaving 16 bases between. Germline CDR1 is SNHLY and CDR2 is FYNNEI. The CDR3 region has the DNA TGTGCCAGCAGTTTTTTCTTGCGGGGTTCGAACACCGGGGAGCTGTTTTTT. The encoded protein is CASSFFLRGSNTGELFF.

This clone was found a few times. The rearrangement links TRBV5-1 to TRBJ1-4; 7 bases fit TRBD1. The CDR3 is made up of 15 amino acids. V trimming: 1 base; J trimming: 7 bases; junction bases outside the gene matches: 7. CDR1 SGHRS and CDR2 YFSETQ come from the germline V gene. The CDR3, as DNA: TGCGCCAGCAGCTTGTCAGGGGGGCGGGGTGAAAAACTGTTTTTT. It encodes CASSLSGGRGEKLFF.

About this clone: One end of the junction does not line up with germline, which may come from a read error. This CDR3 is CSSLDRGDFNSPLHF. The CDR3 bases are TGTTCCAGTCTGGACAGGGGGGATTTTAATTCACCCCTCCACTTT. The genes are TRBV7-9 and TRBJ1-6; 10 positions match TRBD1. This CDR3 has 15 amino acids. Germline assignment: CDR1 SEHNR and CDR2 FQNEAQ (reference sequence). The full variable domain, completed using reference TRBV7-9 and TRBJ1-6, is DTGVSQNPRHKITKRGQNVTFRCDPISEHNRLYWYRQTLGQGPEFLTYFQNEAQLEKSRLLSDRFSAERPKGSFSTLEIQRTEQGDSAMYLCSSLDRGDFNSPLHFGNGTRLTVT.

Only a few counts were recorded for this clone. The chain is built from TRBV6-5 and TRBJ1-2; 8 bases map to TRBD1. V lost 2 bases, J lost 2 bases, and 4 bases stayed unmatched. The CDR3 contains 15 residues. Germline values: CDR1 MNHEY, CDR2 SVGAGI. The CDR3 DNA is TGTGCCAGCAGTTACGGACAGGGAGAAAACTATGGCTACACCTTC. This codes for CASSYGQGENYGYTF.

V usage is TRBV6-5 and J usage is TRBJ1-2; tentative D call: TRBD1 (6 bases). Germline assignment: CDR1 MNHEY and CDR2 SVGAGI. Between the trimmed V and J ends, which lost 0 bases and 10 bases, there was a span of 12 bases. The CDR3 extends over 13 amino acids. The CDR3 reads CASSYSTAGDYTF. CDR3 sequence (DNA): TGTGCCAGCAGTTACTCGACAGCAGGGGACTACACCTTC.

The CDR3 sequence: CASSRQSTGGYEQYF. The CDR3 DNA is TGTGCCAGCAGCCGACAGTCGACAGGGGGCTACGAGCAGTACTTC. V usage is TRBV7-9 and J usage is TRBJ2-7; TRBD1 matches 9 bases. The germline V gene has CDR1 SEHNR and CDR2 FQNEAQ (reference sequence). Trimming removed 5 bases from V and 3 bases from J; junction bases left unmatched: 8. The CDR3 contains 15 residues.

The V call is TRBV6-4, the J call TRBJ1-2; D ambiguous. Germline V gene data show CDR1 as MRHNA and CDR2 as SNTAGT. The CDR3 runs to 14 residues. With 0 bases removed from V and 10 bases from J, the gap between germline ends came to 15 bases. The CDR3 sequence: CASSDSAEGSFYTF. The CDR3 DNA reads as TGTGCCAGCAGTGACTCGGCCGAGGGCAGTTTCTACACCTTC.

V gene TRBV13 combines with J gene TRBJ1-1; TRBD1 is a possible D gene (6 bases). The V and J ends lost 5 bases and 8 bases respectively, with 15 bases between them. Germline assignment: CDR1 PRHDT and CDR2 FYEKMQ (reference sequence). This CDR3 spans 13 amino acids. The CDR3 DNA reads as TGTGCCAGCAGCATTCGGACAGCCCCAGAAGCTTTCTTT. Protein product: CASSIRTAPEAFF. Combining the CDR3 with reference TRBV13 and TRBJ1-1 gives the whole variable domain AAGVIQSPRHLIKEKRETATLKCYPIPRHDTVYWYQQGPGQDPQFLISFYEKMQSDKGSIPDRFSAQQFSDYHSELNMSSLELGDSALYFCASSIRTAPEAFFGQGTRLTVV.